This T cell receptor (beta chain) stems from a study of cytomegalovirus exposure and HLA in healthy donors. Findings and limits, study-wide: In vitro checks showed that a few CMV-associated chains really do target CMV antigens.

Per germline, CDR1 SGHRS and CDR2 YFSETQ. The germline V and J ends were trimmed by 0 bases and 7 bases, with 10 bases remaining between them. This CDR3 contains 14 residues. The assay was immunoSEQ multiplex PCR, and TCRdb's table has in-frame clones only and misses some. The sample has about 49,000 clones; approximately 95% are singletons. Regarding this clone: Its antigen is unknown.

The V gene is TRBV5-1, the J gene TRBJ1-4, with D tentatively TRBD1 (5 bases). The TCR was taken from a woman aged 18-35 years in good health and CMV-seropositive. The sequenced sample consisted of PBMCs. The CDR3 loop reads CASSLEGQGEKLFF. CDR3 DNA: TGCGCCAGCAGCTTGGAGGGGCAAGGTGAAAAACTGTTTTTT.